The present T cell receptor (beta chain) was sequenced within a study of OX40 agonist ivuxolimab in advanced cancers. Overall study context: Treatment of patients was with ivuxolimab, an agonistic anti-OX40 (CD134) antibody.

With regard to this clone: No antigen is known for it.

Data came from immunoSEQ multiplex PCR; TCRdb stores just in-frame clones and leaves some out. The table includes some 35,000 clones, approximately 80% detected once. The length of the CDR3 is 15 residues. V lost 6 bases and J lost 10, with 22 bases in between. Per germline, CDR1 LGHNT and CDR2 FRNRAP. The study, taken as a whole, reports: The study observed clonal expansion of CD4+ and CD8+ blood T cells by week 6 at 0.1 to 3.0 mg/kg.

The rearrangement joins TRBV12-5 to TRBJ2-1; a weak D match, TRBD2 (6 bases). Sequences were derived from CD4+ or CD8+ T cells sorted from blood, sampled in a trial of the OX40 agonist ivuxolimab. This clonotype originated in an adult with an advanced solid tumor such as melanoma, head and neck, liver or kidney cancer. CDR3 bases: TGTGCTAGTGGGCCTTACGGGGACCTGGGGAGGGAGCAGTTCTTC. Its translation: CASGPYGDLGREQFF.